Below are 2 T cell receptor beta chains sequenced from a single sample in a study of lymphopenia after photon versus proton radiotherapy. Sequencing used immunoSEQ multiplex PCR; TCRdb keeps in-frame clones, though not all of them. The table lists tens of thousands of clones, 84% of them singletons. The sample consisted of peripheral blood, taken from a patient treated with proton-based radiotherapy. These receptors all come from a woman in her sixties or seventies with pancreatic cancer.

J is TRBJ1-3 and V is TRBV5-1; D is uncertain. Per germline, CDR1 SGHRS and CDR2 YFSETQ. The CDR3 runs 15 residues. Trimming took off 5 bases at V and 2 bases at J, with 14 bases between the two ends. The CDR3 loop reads CASSYTPDPGNTIYF. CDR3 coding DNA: TGCGCCAGCAGTTATACCCCGGACCCTGGAAACACCATATATTTT.

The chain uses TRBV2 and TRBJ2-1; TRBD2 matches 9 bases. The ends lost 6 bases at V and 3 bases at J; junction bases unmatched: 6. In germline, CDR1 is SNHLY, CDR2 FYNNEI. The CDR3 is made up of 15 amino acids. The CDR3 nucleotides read TGTGCCAGCAGCCCGCGGGAGGGCCACTACAATGAGCAGTTCTTC. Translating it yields CASSPREGHYNEQFF.